This entry lists 11 T cell receptor beta chains sequenced from one sample in a study of blood T cell repertoires in COVID-19. Libraries were prepared by immunoSEQ multiplex PCR; TCRdb keeps only in-frame clonotypes and omits some of them. The table includes about 250,000 clones, roughly nine tenths detected once. Specimen: peripheral blood. The receptors were sampled from a woman aged 40 to 50 who had recovered from COVID-19.

The V and J genes are TRBV5-1 and TRBJ2-7, with TRBD2 identical over 7 bases. The germline gives CDR1 SGHRS, CDR2 YFSETQ. The CDR3 loop spans 15 amino acids. The V gene end was trimmed by 3 bases and the J gene end by 6 bases; junction bases not matched to a gene: 12. CDR3 DNA sequence: TGCGCCAGCAGCTCACTAGCGATCGATGGGACCGAGCAGTACTTC. Translation: CASSSLAIDGTEQYF.

The rearrangement joins TRBV7-9 to TRBJ2-1, with TRBD2 identical over 7 bases. Germline CDR1 and CDR2: SEHNR and FQNEAQ (reference sequence). The trim removed 5 bases at V and 4 bases at J, leaving 8 bases unmatched. The CDR3 is 15 residues long. The CDR3 here is CASSTNWGGYNEQFF. The CDR3, as DNA: TGTGCCAGCAGCACAAACTGGGGGGGTTACAATGAGCAGTTCTTC.

The rearrangement links TRBV6-5 to TRBJ2-7; 10 nucleotides line up with TRBD2. The CDR3 loop spans 13 amino acids. CDR1 and CDR2 (germline): MNHEY, SVGAGI. Losses at the gene ends were 11 bases for V and 3 bases for J; bases not matched to a gene: 7. CDR3 protein: CASRTSGSYEQYV. The CDR3 DNA reads TGTGCCTCCCGGACTAGCGGCAGCTACGAGCAGTACGTC.

The rearrangement uses TRBV7-9 and TRBJ2-1; 9 bases match TRBD2. The trim removed 5 bases at V and 9 bases at J, leaving 8 bases unmatched. The germline V gene encodes CDR1 SEHNR and CDR2 FQNEAQ (reference sequence). The CDR3 loop spans 14 amino acids. The CDR3 DNA reads as TGTGCCAGCAGCCTACGGACTAGCGATGCTGAGCAGTTCTTC. This codes for CASSLRTSDAEQFF.

This chain joins TRBV5-6 and TRBJ2-7, with a weak D call TRBD2 (5 bases). The ends were cut back, 4 bases at V and 6 bases at J, with 14 bases in the middle. The CDR3 consists of 13 residues. The V gene's germline CDR1 is SGHDT and CDR2 YYEEEE. The CDR3 DNA follows: TGTGCCAGCAGCGTTGGCCGGGAACGCGAGCAGTACTTC. Translating it yields CASSVGREREQYF.

J is TRBJ1-6 and V is TRBV11-2; 10 bases are a match to TRBD1. V shed 1 base, J shed 10 bases, and the junction held 10 bases outside the gene matches. Germline V gene sequence: CDR1 SGHAT, CDR2 FQNNGV. The CDR3 has 17 residues. The CDR3 sequence: CASSLAGSGTGVSPLHF. For the CDR3, the DNA is TGTGCCAGCAGCTTAGCTGGGTCGGGGACAGGGGTCTCACCCCTCCACTTT. Looking up the rest from reference TRBV11-2 and TRBJ1-6 gives the full variable domain: EAGVAQSPRYKIIEKRQSVAFWCNPISGHATLYWYQQILGQGPKLLIQFQNNGVVDDSQLPKDRFSAERLKGVDSTLKIQPAKLEDSAVYLCASSLAGSGTGVSPLHFGNGTRLTVT.

This rearrangement joins TRBV13 to TRBJ1-2, with D tentatively TRBD1 (6 bases). Germline CDR1 reads PRHDT; CDR2 reads FYEKMQ (reference sequence). V lost 5 bases, J lost 1 base, and 11 bases lay in between. The CDR3 is made up of 14 amino acids. In DNA form, the CDR3 reads TGTGCCAGCAGCAAAACAGGGCGTAACTATGGCTACACCTTC. Translated, it gives CASSKTGRNYGYTF.

V and J are TRBV4-2 and TRBJ2-1; 8 bases are shared with TRBD2. This CDR3 comprises 16 residues. Germline lookup yields CDR1 LGHNA and CDR2 YNFKEQ. V was pared by 1 base and J by 4 bases, with 6 bases of the junction left unmatched. DNA of the CDR3: TGTGCCAGCAGCCAAGCTGGTGCGGGGGGATACAATGAGCAGTTCTTC. Encoded protein: CASSQAGAGGYNEQFF.

This chain links TRBV29-1 with TRBJ2-3; D may be TRBD2 (5 bases). Germline lookup yields CDR1 SQVTM and CDR2 ANQGSEA. The CDR3 consists of 13 residues. V lost 3 bases to trimming and J lost 1 base, with 8 bases between them. CDR3 nucleotide sequence: TGCAGCGTTGATTGGCGGGGCACAGATACGCAGTATTTT. Protein: CSVDWRGTDTQYF.

This chain joins TRBV6-1 and TRBJ1-1; 7 bases agree with TRBD1. Germline values: CDR1 MNHNS, CDR2 SASEGT. After removal of 1 base from V and 3 bases from J, the junction contained 2 bases not matched to a gene. The CDR3 extends over 14 amino acids. The CDR3 nucleotides are TGTGCCAGCAGTGAAGGGGACAGCTACACTGAAGCTTTCTTT. It is translated as CASSEGDSYTEAFF.

Only a few counts were recorded for this clone. V gene TRBV2 combines with J gene TRBJ2-1, with D possibly matching TRBD1 (6 bases). CDR1 SNHLY and CDR2 FYNNEI come from the germline V gene. There are 17 residues in the CDR3. The germline V and J ends were trimmed by 6 bases and 5 bases, with 23 bases remaining between them. The DNA of the CDR3 is TGTGCCAGCAGGGGCCAAGACAGGCCCGCTCTTCACAATGAGCAGTTCTTC. This sequence encodes CASRGQDRPALHNEQFF.